This T cell receptor beta chain was captured by sequencing in a study of T cell repertoires in cytomegalovirus infection. TCRdb itself ran the reads through MiXCR, one entry per CDR3 protein. Altogether 800,000 to 950,000 distinct CDR3 sequences are present, about 33% being singletons, with the ten largest covering 9.5% to 15%. This clonotype was recorded a few times. What it binds is not known. V dropped 3 bases and J dropped 3 bases, with 9 bases sitting between them. This CDR3 contains 13 residues. Germline CDR1 MNHEY, CDR2 SVGAGI. This chain joins TRBV6-5 and TRBJ2-7; D possibly uses TRBD1 or TRBD2 (5 bases each). The sequencing here drew on cultured CD8+ T cells from PBMCs, taken from culture after CMV antigen stimulation. This clonotype was obtained from a human donor in good health (CMV status not recorded). Some clones in this sample may be carry-over from other donors' samples. Here the CDR3 DNA reads TGTGCCAGCAGTTATGGGACCAACTACGAGCAGTACTTC. Protein sequence: CASSYGTNYEQYF.